This paragraph covers one T cell receptor beta chain sequence. Antigen unknown. The protocol was immunoSEQ multiplex PCR, while the TCRdb copy is restricted to in-frame clones and leaves out a portion. The table includes about 2,000 clones, about 85% detected once. The sample comes from a study of immune evolution from preneoplasia to lung adenocarcinoma. Study conclusions and caveats: Clonality was highest in normal lung, lower in later-stage lesions apparently. From normal lung to invasive adenocarcinoma, top clone frequencies appeared to decrease.

Germline V lookup: CDR1 SGHTA, CDR2 FQGTGA. Deletions cut 0 bases from V and 0 bases from J, with 8 bases between. The CDR3 runs 15 residues. Between the mid-2010s and the late 2010s, patients underwent resection in Japan or China. Each case's diagnosis was confirmed by two pathologists on H&E. Sequencing was performed on FFPE adjacent normal lung tissue. The origin of this receptor is a person aged 60-79 years with lung adenocarcinoma. The rearrangement joins TRBV7-3 to TRBJ2-5, with D unresolved. The CDR3 sequence: CASSLTVADQETQYF. CDR3 sequence (DNA): TGTGCCAGCAGCTTAACGGTGGCAGACCAAGAGACCCAGTACTTC.